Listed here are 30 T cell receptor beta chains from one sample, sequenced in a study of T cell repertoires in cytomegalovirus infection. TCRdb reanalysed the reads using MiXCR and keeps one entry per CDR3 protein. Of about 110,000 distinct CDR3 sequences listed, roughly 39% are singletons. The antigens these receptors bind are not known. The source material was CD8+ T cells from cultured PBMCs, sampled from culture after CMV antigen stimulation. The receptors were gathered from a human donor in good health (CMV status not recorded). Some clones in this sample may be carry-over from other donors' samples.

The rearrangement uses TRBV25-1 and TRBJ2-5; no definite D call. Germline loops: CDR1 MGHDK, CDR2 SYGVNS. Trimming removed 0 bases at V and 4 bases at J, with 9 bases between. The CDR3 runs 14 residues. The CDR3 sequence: CASSEYVLGETQYF. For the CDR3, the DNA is TGTGCCAGCAGTGAATATGTCCTCGGAGAGACCCAGTACTTC.

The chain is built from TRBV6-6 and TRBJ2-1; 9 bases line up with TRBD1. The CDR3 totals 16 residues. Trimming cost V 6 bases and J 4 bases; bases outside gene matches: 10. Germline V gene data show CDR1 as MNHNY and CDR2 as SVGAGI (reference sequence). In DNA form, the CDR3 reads TGTGCCAGCAGCCGTTCCCGGGACAGGGTGTACAATGAGCAGTTCTTC. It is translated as CASSRSRDRVYNEQFF.

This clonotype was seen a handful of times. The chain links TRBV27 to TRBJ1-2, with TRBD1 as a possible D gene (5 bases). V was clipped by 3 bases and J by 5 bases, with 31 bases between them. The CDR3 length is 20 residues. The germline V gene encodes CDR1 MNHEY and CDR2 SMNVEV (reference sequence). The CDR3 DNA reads TGTGCCAGCAGTTTGATCCAGTGGTTGGAGACTCCGGGGGGAGGGTATGGCTACACCTTC. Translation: CASSLIQWLETPGGGYGYTF.

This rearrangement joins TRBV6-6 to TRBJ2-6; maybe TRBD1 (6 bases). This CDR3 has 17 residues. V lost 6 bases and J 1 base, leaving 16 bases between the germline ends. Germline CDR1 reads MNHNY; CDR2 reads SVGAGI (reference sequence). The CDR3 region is CASSPGHETSGANVLTF. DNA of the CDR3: TGTGCCAGCAGCCCGGGACACGAAACATCTGGGGCCAACGTCCTGACTTTC.

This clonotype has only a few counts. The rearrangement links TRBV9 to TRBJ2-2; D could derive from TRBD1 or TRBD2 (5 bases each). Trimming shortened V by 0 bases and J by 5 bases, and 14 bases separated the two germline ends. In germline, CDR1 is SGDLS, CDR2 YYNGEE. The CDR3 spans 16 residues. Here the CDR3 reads CASSVGGGTATGELFF. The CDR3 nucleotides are TGTGCCAGCAGCGTAGGTGGGGGAACTGCGACCGGGGAGCTGTTTTTT.

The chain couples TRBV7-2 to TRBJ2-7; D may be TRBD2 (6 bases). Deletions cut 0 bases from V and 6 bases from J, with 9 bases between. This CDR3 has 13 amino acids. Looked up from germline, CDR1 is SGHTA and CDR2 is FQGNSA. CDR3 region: CASSLAGGGEQYF. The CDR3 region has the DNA TGTGCCAGCAGCTTAGCCGGGGGAGGCGAGCAGTACTTC.

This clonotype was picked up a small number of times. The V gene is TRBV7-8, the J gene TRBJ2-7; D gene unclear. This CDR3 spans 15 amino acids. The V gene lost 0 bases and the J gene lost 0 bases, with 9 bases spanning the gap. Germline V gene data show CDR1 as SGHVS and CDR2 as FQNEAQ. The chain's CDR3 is CASSLAVPASYEQYF. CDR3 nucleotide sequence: TGTGCCAGCAGCTTAGCGGTCCCTGCCTCCTACGAGCAGTACTTC. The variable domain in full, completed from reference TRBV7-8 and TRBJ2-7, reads GAGVSQSPRYKVAKRGQDVALRCDPISGHVSLFWYQQALGQGPEFLTYFQNEAQLDKSGLPSDRFFAERPEGSVSTLKIQRTQQEDSAVYLCASSLAVPASYEQYFGPGTRLTVT.

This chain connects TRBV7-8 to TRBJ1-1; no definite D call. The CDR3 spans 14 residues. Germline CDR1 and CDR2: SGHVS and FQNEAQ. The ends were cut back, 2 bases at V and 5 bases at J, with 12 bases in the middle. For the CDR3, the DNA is TGTGCCAGCAGCTTACTCGAGTTGGGGACTGAAGCTTTCTTT. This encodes CASSLLELGTEAFF. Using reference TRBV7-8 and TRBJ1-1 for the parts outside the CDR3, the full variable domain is GAGVSQSPRYKVAKRGQDVALRCDPISGHVSLFWYQQALGQGPEFLTYFQNEAQLDKSGLPSDRFFAERPEGSVSTLKIQRTQQEDSAVYLCASSLLELGTEAFFGQGTRLTVV.

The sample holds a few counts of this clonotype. CDR3 nucleotides: TGTGCCAGCAGCTTAGTCGGGACAGGGGACCTCAACACTGAAGCTTTCTTT. Its translation is CASSLVGTGDLNTEAFF. The chain combines TRBV5-4 with TRBJ1-1; 10 nucleotides line up with TRBD1. With V trimmed by 2 bases and J by 2 bases, 9 bases remained unmatched. CDR3 length equals 17 residues. CDR1 SGHNT and CDR2 YYREEE come from the germline V gene (reference sequence). Full variable domain (outside the CDR3, taken from reference TRBV5-4 and TRBJ1-1): ETGVTQSPTHLIKTRGQQVTLRCSSQSGHNTVSWYQQALGQGPQFIFQYYREEENGRGNFPPRFSGLQFPNYSSELNVNALELDDSALYLCASSLVGTGDLNTEAFFGQGTRLTVV.

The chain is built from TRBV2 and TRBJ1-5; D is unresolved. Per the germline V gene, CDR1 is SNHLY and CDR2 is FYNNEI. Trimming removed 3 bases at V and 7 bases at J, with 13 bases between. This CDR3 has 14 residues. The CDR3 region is CASSDWASGQPQHF. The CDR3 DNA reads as TGTGCCAGCAGTGATTGGGCTTCGGGGCAGCCCCAGCATTTT.

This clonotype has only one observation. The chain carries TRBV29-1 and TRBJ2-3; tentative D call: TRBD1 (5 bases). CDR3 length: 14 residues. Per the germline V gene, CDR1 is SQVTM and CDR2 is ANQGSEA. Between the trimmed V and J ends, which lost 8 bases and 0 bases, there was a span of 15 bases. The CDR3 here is CSHLGDLSTDTQYF. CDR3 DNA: TGCAGCCATCTAGGGGATCTTAGCACAGATACGCAGTATTTT.

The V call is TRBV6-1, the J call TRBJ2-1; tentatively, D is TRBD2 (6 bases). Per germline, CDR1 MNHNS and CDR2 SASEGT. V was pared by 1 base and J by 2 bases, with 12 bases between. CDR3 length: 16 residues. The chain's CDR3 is CASSEDGGGAYNEQFF. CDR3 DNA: TGTGCCAGCAGTGAAGATGGGGGAGGCGCCTACAATGAGCAGTTCTTC.

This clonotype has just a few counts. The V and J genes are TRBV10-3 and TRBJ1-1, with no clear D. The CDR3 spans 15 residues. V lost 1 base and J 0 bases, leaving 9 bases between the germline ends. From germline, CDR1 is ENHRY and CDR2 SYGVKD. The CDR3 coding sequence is TGTGCCATCAGTGAGTTTAGGGAGGTGAACACTGAAGCTTTCTTT. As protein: CAISEFREVNTEAFF.

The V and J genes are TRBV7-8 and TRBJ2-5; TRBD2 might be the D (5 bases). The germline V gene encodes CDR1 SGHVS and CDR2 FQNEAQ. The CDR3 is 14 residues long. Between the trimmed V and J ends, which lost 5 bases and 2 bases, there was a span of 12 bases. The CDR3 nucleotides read TGTGCCAGCAGCCCACTGACTAATCAAGAGACCCAGTACTTC. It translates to CASSPLTNQETQYF.

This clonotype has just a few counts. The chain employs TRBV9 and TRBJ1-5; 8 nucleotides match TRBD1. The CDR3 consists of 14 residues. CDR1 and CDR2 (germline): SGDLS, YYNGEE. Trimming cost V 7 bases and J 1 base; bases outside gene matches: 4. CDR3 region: CASGGTGSNQPQHF. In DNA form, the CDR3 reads TGTGCCAGCGGCGGGACAGGCAGCAATCAGCCCCAGCATTTT.

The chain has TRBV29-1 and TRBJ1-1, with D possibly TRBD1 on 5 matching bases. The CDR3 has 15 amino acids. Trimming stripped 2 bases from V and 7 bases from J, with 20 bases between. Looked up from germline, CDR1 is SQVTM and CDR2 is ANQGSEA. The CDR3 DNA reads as TGCAGCGTTGAATGGGGTGGGACTTCGTGGGGTGAAGCTTTCTTT. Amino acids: CSVEWGGTSWGEAFF.

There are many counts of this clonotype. CDR3 in DNA: TGTGCCAGCAGCCACAGAGGAAATCGTGAAAAACTGTTTTTT. Translating gives CASSHRGNREKLFF. The chain employs TRBV7-8 and TRBJ1-4; no definite D call. Germline lookup yields CDR1 SGHVS and CDR2 FQNEAQ. The CDR3 runs 14 residues. V was shortened by 5 bases and J by 7 bases, with 14 bases between the two germline ends.

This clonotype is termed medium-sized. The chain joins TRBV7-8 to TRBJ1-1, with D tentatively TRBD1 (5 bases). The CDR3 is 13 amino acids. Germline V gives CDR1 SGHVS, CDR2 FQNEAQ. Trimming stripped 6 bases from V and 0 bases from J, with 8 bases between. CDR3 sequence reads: CASSGHLNTEAFF. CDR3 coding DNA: TGTGCCAGCAGTGGACACTTGAACACTGAAGCTTTCTTT.

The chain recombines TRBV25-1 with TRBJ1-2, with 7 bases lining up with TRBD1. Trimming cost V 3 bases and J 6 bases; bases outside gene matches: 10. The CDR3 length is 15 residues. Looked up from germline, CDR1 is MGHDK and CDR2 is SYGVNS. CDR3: CASSDATGLRNGYTF. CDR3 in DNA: TGTGCCAGCAGTGATGCGACAGGGTTGCGGAATGGCTACACCTTC.

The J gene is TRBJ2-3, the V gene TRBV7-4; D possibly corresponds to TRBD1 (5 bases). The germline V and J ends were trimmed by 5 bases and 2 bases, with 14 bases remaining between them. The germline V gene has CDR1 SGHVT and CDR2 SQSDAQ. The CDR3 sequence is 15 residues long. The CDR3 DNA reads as TGTGCCAGCAGCCGCAGGGATGGGGTCACAGATACGCAGTATTTT. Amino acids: CASSRRDGVTDTQYF.

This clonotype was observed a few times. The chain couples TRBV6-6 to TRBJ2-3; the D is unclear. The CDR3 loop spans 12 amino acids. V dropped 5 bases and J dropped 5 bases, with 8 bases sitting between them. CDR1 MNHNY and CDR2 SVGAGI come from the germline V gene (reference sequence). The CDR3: CASSAALDTQYF. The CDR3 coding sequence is TGTGCCAGCAGTGCCGCTTTAGATACGCAGTATTTT.

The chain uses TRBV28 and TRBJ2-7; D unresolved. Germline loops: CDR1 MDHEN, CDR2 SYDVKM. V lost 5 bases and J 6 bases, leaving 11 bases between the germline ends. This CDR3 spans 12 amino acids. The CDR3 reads CASSPLVAEQYF. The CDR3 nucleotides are TGTGCCAGCAGTCCCTTGGTCGCCGAGCAGTACTTC.

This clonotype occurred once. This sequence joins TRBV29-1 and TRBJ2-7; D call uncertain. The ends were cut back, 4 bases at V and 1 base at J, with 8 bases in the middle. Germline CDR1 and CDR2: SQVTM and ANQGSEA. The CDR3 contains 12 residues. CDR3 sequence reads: CSVVLDSYEQYF. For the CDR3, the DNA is TGCAGCGTTGTTTTGGATTCCTACGAGCAGTACTTC.

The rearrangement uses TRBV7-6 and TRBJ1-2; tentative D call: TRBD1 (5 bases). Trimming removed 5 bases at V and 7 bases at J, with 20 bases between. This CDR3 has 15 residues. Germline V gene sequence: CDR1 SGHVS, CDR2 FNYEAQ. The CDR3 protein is CASSPLVGDLGGYTF. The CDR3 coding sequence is TGTGCCAGCAGCCCTCTGGTGGGGGACTTGGGTGGCTACACCTTC. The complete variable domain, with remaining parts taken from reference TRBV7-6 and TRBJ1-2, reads GAGVSQSPRYKVTKRGQDVALRCDPISGHVSLYWYRQALGQGPEFLTYFNYEAQQDKSGLPNDRFSAERPEGSISTLTIQRTEQRDSAMYRCASSPLVGDLGGYTFGSGTRLTVV.

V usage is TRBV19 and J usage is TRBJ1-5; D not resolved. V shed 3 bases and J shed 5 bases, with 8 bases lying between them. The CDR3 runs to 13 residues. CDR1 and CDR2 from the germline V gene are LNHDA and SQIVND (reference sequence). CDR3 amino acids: CASSIRGDQPQHF. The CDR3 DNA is TGTGCCAGTAGTATTCGGGGAGATCAGCCCCAGCATTTT.

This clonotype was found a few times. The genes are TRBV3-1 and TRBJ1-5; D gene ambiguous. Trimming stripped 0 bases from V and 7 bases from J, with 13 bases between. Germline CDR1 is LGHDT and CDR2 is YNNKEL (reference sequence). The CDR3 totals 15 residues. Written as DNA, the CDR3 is TGTGCCAGCAGCCAAGAGTTTAGTGGTACGCAGCCCCAGCATTTT. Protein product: CASSQEFSGTQPQHF.

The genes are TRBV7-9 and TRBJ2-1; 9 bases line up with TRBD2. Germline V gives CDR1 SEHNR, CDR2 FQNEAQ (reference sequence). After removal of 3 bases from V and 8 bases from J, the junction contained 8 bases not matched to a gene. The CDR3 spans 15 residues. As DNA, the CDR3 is TGTGCCAGCAGCTTTTCTGAACTAGCGGGCCATGAGCAGTTCTTC. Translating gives CASSFSELAGHEQFF.

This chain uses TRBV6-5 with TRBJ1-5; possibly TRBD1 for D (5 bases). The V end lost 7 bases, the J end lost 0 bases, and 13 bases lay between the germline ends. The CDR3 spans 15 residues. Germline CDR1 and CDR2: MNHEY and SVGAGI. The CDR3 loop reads CASTAGLHSNQPQHF. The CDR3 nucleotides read TGTGCCAGCACCGCGGGGCTACATAGCAATCAGCCCCAGCATTTT.

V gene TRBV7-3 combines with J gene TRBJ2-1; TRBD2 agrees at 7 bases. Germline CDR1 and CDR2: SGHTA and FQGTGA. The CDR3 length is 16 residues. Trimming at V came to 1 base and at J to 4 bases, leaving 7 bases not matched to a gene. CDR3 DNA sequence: TGTGCCAGCAGCTTAATGGGCGGGGGAGGGTACAATGAGCAGTTCTTC. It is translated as CASSLMGGGGYNEQFF.

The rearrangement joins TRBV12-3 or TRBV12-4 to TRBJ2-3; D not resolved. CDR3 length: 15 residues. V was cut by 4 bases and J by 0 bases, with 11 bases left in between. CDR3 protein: CASSWRSSSTDTQYF. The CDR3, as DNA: TGTGCCAGCAGTTGGCGAAGTTCGAGCACAGATACGCAGTATTTT.